Presented here are 3 T cell receptor beta chains from one specimen sequenced in a study of beta chain features in type 1 diabetes. For these receptors, no antigen is known. Study results and limitations: Moderate yet significant TCRB CDR3 shortening was seen in Type 1 diabetes patients in all four CD4+ subsets.

Investigators reverse transcribed all isolated RNA, so they sequenced expressed TCRB transcripts. The assay was immunoSEQ multiplex PCR, and TCRdb's table has in-frame clones only and misses some. The repertoire holds more than 250,000 clones, with about 20% as singletons. The sample taken for sequencing was naive CD4+ T cells from blood. The receptors originated from a woman aged 40 to 49 with type 1 diabetes.

The V gene is TRBV25-1, the J gene TRBJ2-1, with 8 bases matching TRBD2. The length of the CDR3 is 14 residues. Germline V lookup: CDR1 MGHDK, CDR2 SYGVNS. Unmatched junction bases numbered 4, after V lost 4 bases and J lost 5 bases. CDR3 sequence (DNA): TGTGCCAGCAGTGGGAGCGGGAGCGACAATGAGCAGTTCTTC. Residues: CASSGSGSDNEQFF. Looking up the rest from reference TRBV25-1 and TRBJ2-1 gives the full variable domain: EADIYQTPRYLVIGTGKKITLECSQTMGHDKMYWYQQDPGMELHLIHYSYGVNSTEKGDLSSESTVSRIRTEHFPLTLESARPSHTSQYLCASSGSGSDNEQFFGPGTRLTVL.

This chain connects TRBV6-4 to TRBJ2-1; 11 bases are a match to TRBD2. V lost 5 bases and J lost 12; bases outside the gene matches: 6. CDR3 length equals 13 residues. Germline V gene sequence: CDR1 MRHNA, CDR2 SNTAGT. CDR3 nucleotides: TGTGCCAGCAGTCCGATAGCGGGAGGGCTGCAGTTCTTC. Translating gives CASSPIAGGLQFF.

This clone has more than one count but fewer than ten. The chain combines TRBV7-3 with TRBJ2-2, with D perhaps matching TRBD1 (6 bases). Per germline, CDR1 SGHTA and CDR2 FQGTGA. The germline V and J ends were trimmed by 1 base and 6 bases, with 12 bases remaining between them. This CDR3 is built from 15 residues. CDR3 region: CASSLIQGRAGELFF. CDR3 in DNA: TGTGCCAGCAGCTTAATACAGGGAAGGGCCGGGGAGCTGTTTTTT.